This T cell receptor (beta chain) appears in the sequencing data of a study of T cells after yellow fever vaccination. Study as a whole: The fractions with low cell numbers were processed using SMART-Seq v4 Ultra Low Input.

The TCR cDNA carried a universal primer site and UMIs from 5'RACE template switching. One entry per CDR3 protein results from TCRdb running MiXCR on the 5' RACE reads. The top ten hold 14% to 15% of the sample, which has some 600,000 distinct CDR3 sequences, 9% to 15% seen once. The CDR3 has 16 amino acids. The V gene's germline CDR1 is SGHTA and CDR2 FQGNSA. V lost 5 bases, J lost 7 bases, and 14 bases stayed unmatched. Study outcomes and limitations: A weaker but faster secondary response was observed, peaking on day 5 versus 15. The study noted that FACS-sorted repertoires could contain abundant clonotypes contaminating from the bulk population.

This clonotype turned up a few times. Its antigen is not known. This TCR derives from a man between 25 and 39 years old who received the YFV17D yellow fever vaccine. V usage is TRBV7-2 and J usage is TRBJ1-5, with 7 nucleotides matching TRBD1. This specimen consisted of PBMCs, obtained on the day of the yellow fever booster vaccination. The CDR3 nucleotides are TGTGCCAGCAGCCTCGCAACCGGGACAGTTTGGCAGCCCCAGCATTTT. Translated, it gives CASSLATGTVWQPQHF. Looking up the rest from reference TRBV7-2 and TRBJ1-5 gives the full variable domain: GAGVSQSPSNKVTEKGKDVELRCDPISGHTALYWYRQSLGQGLEFLIYFQGNSAPDKSGLPSDRFSAERTGGSVSTLTIQRTQQEDSAVYLCASSLATGTVWQPQHFGDGTRLSIL.